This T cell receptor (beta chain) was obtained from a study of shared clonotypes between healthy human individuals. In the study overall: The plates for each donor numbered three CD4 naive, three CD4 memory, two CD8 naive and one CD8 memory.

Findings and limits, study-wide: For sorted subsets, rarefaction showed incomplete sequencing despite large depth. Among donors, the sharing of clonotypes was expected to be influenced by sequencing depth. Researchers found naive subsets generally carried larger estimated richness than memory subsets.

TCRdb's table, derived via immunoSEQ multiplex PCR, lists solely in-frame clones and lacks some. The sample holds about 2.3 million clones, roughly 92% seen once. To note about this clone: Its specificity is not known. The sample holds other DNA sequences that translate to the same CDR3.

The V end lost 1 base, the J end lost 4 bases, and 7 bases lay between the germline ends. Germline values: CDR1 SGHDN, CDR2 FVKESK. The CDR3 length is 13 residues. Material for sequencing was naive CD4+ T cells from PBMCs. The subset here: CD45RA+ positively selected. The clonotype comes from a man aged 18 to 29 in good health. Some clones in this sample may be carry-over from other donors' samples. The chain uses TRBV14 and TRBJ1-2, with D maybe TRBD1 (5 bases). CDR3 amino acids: CASSQGRGYGYTF. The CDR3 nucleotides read TGTGCCAGCAGCCAAGGAAGGGGCTATGGCTACACCTTC.